These T cell receptor beta chains were read from a single sample in a study of shared clonotypes between healthy human individuals. The table came from immunoSEQ multiplex PCR; TCRdb's copy has only in-frame clones and leaves some out. This sample yields more than 2 million clones, of which about 95% are seen a single time; around 1.1% belongs to the top ten. Specimen: naive CD8+ T cells sorted from blood. Source of these receptors: a man younger than 35 in good health. Each CDR3 is given with its conserved first and last residue. D genes are given only for firm matches. For some rows the clone size is stated as once, few or many, or as a class when expanded; others skip it.

clone_size | j_call | v_call | d_call | cdr3_nt | cdr3_aa
. | TRBJ1-2 | TRBV6-1 | TRBD1 | TGTGCCAGCAGTTCAGACAGGGTTGGCTACACCTTC | CASSSDRVGYTF
. | TRBJ2-3 | TRBV13 | . | TGTGCCAGCAGCTTAGGCAACCCGGCCCCAGATACGCAGTATTTT | CASSLGNPAPDTQYF
once | TRBJ2-5 | TRBV11-2 | . | TGTGCCAGCAATCATCGGGGGCTCGGGGAGACCCAGTACTTC | CASNHRGLGETQYF
. | TRBJ1-5 | TRBV6-1 | . | TGTGCCAGCAGTGAGGGGTCGGGTGGTTCACCCCAGCATTTT | CASSEGSGGSPQHF
. | TRBJ2-7 | TRBV4-3 | . | TGCGCCAGCAGCCAAGACCGTATCGGCCACGAGCAGTACTTC | CASSQDRIGHEQYF
. | TRBJ2-3 | TRBV27 | . | TGTGCCAGCAGTTTGGTGCAGTCAGATACGCAGTATTTT | CASSLVQSDTQYF
. | TRBJ2-2 | TRBV19 | . | TGTGCCAGTAGTATAGAGGAGGACACCGGGGAGCTGTTTTTT | CASSIEEDTGELFF
. | TRBJ1-4 | TRBV2 | . | TGTGCCAGCAGTGACCCGGGCCCAAATGAAAAACTGTTTTTT | CASSDPGPNEKLFF
. | TRBJ2-7 | TRBV11-2 | . | TGTGCCAGCAGCTTAGATCCCTCGGAGGGTACCTCCTACGAGCAGTACTTC | CASSLDPSEGTSYEQYF
. | TRBJ1-1 | TRBV19 | . | TGTGCCAGTAGTATAGGGTCTGAAGCTTTCTTT | CASSIGSEAFF
. | TRBJ2-3 | TRBV4-1 | TRBD2 | TGCGCCAGCAGTCGAAATAGCGGGAGCGATACGCAGTATTTT | CASSRNSGSDTQYF
. | TRBJ1-1 | TRBV6-5 | . | TGTGCCAGCAGCCTCGGGGGGCTAGGGACTGAAGCTTTCTTT | CASSLGGLGTEAFF
. | TRBJ2-3 | TRBV6-5 | TRBD2 | TGTGCCAGCAGTACTAGCGGAGGGGTAGATACGCAGTATTTT | CASSTSGGVDTQYF
. | TRBJ2-7 | TRBV6-1 | . | TGTGCCAGCAGTCACAGCCTCTCCTACGAGCAGTACTTC | CASSHSLSYEQYF
. | TRBJ1-5 | TRBV19 | . | TGTGCCAGTAGTATATCTCCGGATAGCAATCAGCCCCAGCATTTT | CASSISPDSNQPQHF
. | TRBJ2-7 | TRBV4-1 | . | TGCGCCAGCAGCCAAGTGCCAACCTACGTCGAGCAGTACTTC | CASSQVPTYVEQYF
. | TRBJ1-1 | TRBV13 | . | TGTGCCAGCAGCTTCGGGACGGCGAACACTGAAGCTTTCTTT | CASSFGTANTEAFF
. | TRBJ2-4 | TRBV5-1 | TRBD2 | TGCGCCAGCAGCGGTAGGGGTAGCGGGAGGGTCAAAAACATTCAGTACTTC | CASSGRGSGRVKNIQYF
. | TRBJ2-5 | TRBV5-6 | . | TGTGCCAGCAGCTTGGTAACAGAAGAGACCCAGTACTTC | CASSLVTEETQYF
. | TRBJ2-1 | TRBV11-2 | . | TGTGCCAGCAGCTTAGCGCCTAGCCAGGGAGAGCAGTTCTTC | CASSLAPSQGEQFF
. | TRBJ1-6 | TRBV4-3 | . | TGCGCCAGCAGCCAAGGTACAGGATTAGGACCCCTCCACTTT | CASSQGTGLGPLHF
once | TRBJ2-7 | TRBV6-5 | . | TGTGCCAGCAGTTACACCTCGGGGGAGCAGTACTTC | CASSYTSGEQYF
. | TRBJ2-7 | TRBV2 | . | TGTGCCAGCACCTCACCGACCGGGGCCCCAACCGAGCAGTACTTC | CASTSPTGAPTEQYF
. | TRBJ2-1 | TRBV6-5 | . | TGTGCCAGCAGCTACGGGGTGCCCTTTTACAATGAGCAGTTCTTC | CASSYGVPFYNEQFF
. | TRBJ2-7 | TRBV27 | TRBD2 | TGTGCCACCTCCCCTAGCGGGGCCTACGAGCAGTACTTC | CATSPSGAYEQYF
. | TRBJ2-2 | TRBV6-1 | . | TGTGCCAGCAGTGAAGAGGAGGCCAAGGAGAGCACCGGGGAGCTGTTTTTT | CASSEEEAKESTGELFF
. | TRBJ2-1 | TRBV5-6 | TRBD1 | TGTGCCAGCAGCTATACCGGGACAGGGATATTAAATGAGCAGTTCTTC | CASSYTGTGILNEQFF
. | TRBJ2-2 | TRBV28 | TRBD2 | TGTGCCAGCGGGGGGGAACCGGGATATCTTACCGGGGAGCTGTTTTTT | CASGGEPGYLTGELFF
. | TRBJ2-5 | TRBV5-1 | . | TGCGCCAGCAGCTTGGCATCGGGGGAGGAGACCCAGTACTTC | CASSLASGEETQYF
. | TRBJ2-7 | TRBV25-1 | . | TGTGCCAGCAGTGAAAGAGGACTGGCCTACGAGCAGTACTTC | CASSERGLAYEQYF
. | TRBJ2-7 | TRBV2 | . | TGTGCCAGCAGTGAAGCTCCTCCAGGGGAGTTAACCCCCTACGAGCAGTACTTC | CASSEAPPGELTPYEQYF
. | TRBJ2-1 | TRBV27 | . | TGTGCCAGCAGCTCCCTCAGTGAAGGGTACTCCTACAATGAGCAGTTCTTC | CASSSLSEGYSYNEQFF
. | TRBJ2-1 | TRBV27 | TRBD2 | TGTGCCAGCAGGAGCGGGGGTTATGAGCAGTTCTTC | CASRSGGYEQFF
. | TRBJ2-7 | TRBV4-1 | TRBD1 | TGCGCCAGCAGCCAGGGGGGACAGGTCTACGAGCAGTACTTC | CASSQGGQVYEQYF
. | TRBJ2-7 | TRBV9 | TRBD2 | TGTGCCAGCAGCATTAGCGGGGGGAGCTCCTACGAGCAGTACTTC | CASSISGGSSYEQYF
. | TRBJ1-5 | TRBV28 | . | TGTGCCAGCAGTCCTCAAGGGGCCTTAAATCAGCCCCAGCATTTT | CASSPQGALNQPQHF
. | TRBJ2-1 | TRBV9 | TRBD2 | TGTGCCAGCAGCCACCGAGAGGGAGGGAGCCCTCGAAGGGATGAGCAGTTCTTC | CASSHREGGSPRRDEQFF
. | TRBJ2-7 | TRBV2 | TRBD2 | TGTGCCAGCTTGGGAGGACTAGCCAACTACGAGCAGTACTTC | CASLGGLANYEQYF
. | TRBJ2-7 | TRBV12-5 | . | TGTGCTAGTGGTTTGGGACGCCAGCCCTACGAGCAGTACTTC | CASGLGRQPYEQYF
. | TRBJ2-1 | TRBV11-2 | TRBD1 | TGTGCCAGCAGCCCCAGATCAGGGGGCCCCTACATGGAGCAGTTCTTC | CASSPRSGGPYMEQFF
. | TRBJ2-7 | TRBV7-8 | TRBD1 | TGTGCCAGCAGCCTACCATTACGGACAGGGGGCGAATCCTACGAGCAGTACTTC | CASSLPLRTGGESYEQYF
. | TRBJ2-1 | TRBV7-9 | . | TGTGCCAGCAGCCATAGTGTAGTGGGAGACAATGAGCAGTTCTTC | CASSHSVVGDNEQFF
. | TRBJ1-1 | TRBV7-3 | . | TGTGCCAGCAGCTTATCGACGTCCCCGGGACCCTCCCGGGGCACTGAAGCTTTCTTT | CASSLSTSPGPSRGTEAFF
. | TRBJ2-2 | TRBV6-6 | TRBD2 | TGTGCCAGCAGCCGAGGACTAGCGGGCACCGGGGAGCTGTTTTTT | CASSRGLAGTGELFF
. | TRBJ2-5 | TRBV19 | . | TGTGCCAGTAGTATAGATCCCGAGGAGACCCAGTACTTC | CASSIDPEETQYF
. | TRBJ2-7 | TRBV5-6 | . | TGTGCCAGCAGCCCGCCGACCCCCTACGAGCAGTACTTC | CASSPPTPYEQYF
. | TRBJ2-1 | TRBV5-1 | . | TGCGCCAGCAGCTGGGAACGGGGACTTTACAATGAGCAGTTCTTC | CASSWERGLYNEQFF
. | TRBJ2-3 | TRBV14 | TRBD1 | TGTGCCAGCAGCCATCGGACAGGGGGCCCGACAGATACGCAGTATTTT | CASSHRTGGPTDTQYF
. | TRBJ2-1 | TRBV9 | . | TGTGCCAGCAGCGTAGTCGTAGGTACTTCCCCCTATGAGCAGTTCTTC | CASSVVVGTSPYEQFF
. | TRBJ2-7 | TRBV5-4 | . | TGTGCCAGCAGCTTAGCCCGCGACGAGCAGTACTTC | CASSLARDEQYF
. | TRBJ2-1 | TRBV10-3 | . | TGTGCCATCAGCGACCCTCCGGGTGAGCAGTTCTTC | CAISDPPGEQFF
. | TRBJ2-1 | TRBV7-9 | . | TGTGCCAGCAGCAGGGGGAGAAATGAGCAGTTCTTC | CASSRGRNEQFF
. | TRBJ1-6 | TRBV5-1 | TRBD1 | TGCGCCAGCAGCACGCTTGAAGGGGGCGGTAATTCACCCCTCCACTTT | CASSTLEGGGNSPLHF